These 24 T cell receptor beta chains originate from one sample sequenced in a study of T cell responses to AZD1222 COVID-19 vaccine. The protocol was immunoSEQ multiplex PCR, while the TCRdb copy is restricted to in-frame clones and leaves out a portion. The sample lists around 110,000 clones, about 90% occurring once. Sequenced here: peripheral blood, sampled on day 0 of AZD1222 vaccination. The source of these receptors is an adult in good health.

On this clone itself: Other DNA sequences in the same sample also yield this CDR3. The J gene is TRBJ1-4, the V gene TRBV12-3 or TRBV12-4; TRBD1 is a possible D gene (5 bases). V lost 3 bases and J 8 bases, leaving 7 bases between the germline ends. The length of the CDR3 is 12 residues. The chain's CDR3 is CASSLGGEKLFF. The CDR3 nucleotides are TGTGCCAGCAGTTTGGGGGGGGAAAAACTGTTTTTT.

The chain recombines TRBV7-9 with TRBJ2-1; 7 nucleotides match TRBD1. Germline CDR1 is SEHNR and CDR2 is FQNEAQ (reference sequence). The CDR3 consists of 19 residues. V shed 4 bases, J shed 7 bases, and the junction held 22 bases outside the gene matches. CDR3 sequence: CASSSLGGPTGNLGNEQFF. CDR3 bases: TGTGCCAGCAGCTCTTTGGGCGGACCGACAGGGAATCTAGGAAATGAGCAGTTCTTC.

This chain uses TRBV25-1 with TRBJ1-2, with D uncertain. Trimming removed 8 bases at V and 2 bases at J, with 9 bases between. The CDR3 covers 12 residues. Germline-derived CDR1 and CDR2 are MGHDK and SYGVNS. This chain's CDR3 is CASSTTNYGYTF. The CDR3 nucleotides are TGTGCCAGCTCAACAACCAACTATGGCTACACCTTC.

CDR3 nucleotides: TGTGCCAGCAGCTTAGCGCTTGAGGGTCAGCCCCAGCATTTT. Protein product: CASSLALEGQPQHF. The chain is built from TRBV7-2 and TRBJ1-5, with D unresolved. Germline CDR1 SGHTA, CDR2 FQGNSA. Trimming stripped 0 bases from V and 6 bases from J, with 9 bases between. This CDR3 is 14 amino acids long.

The CDR3 here is CASSLGQGGNEQFF. The CDR3 region has the DNA TGCGCCAGCAGCCTCGGACAGGGGGGGAATGAGCAGTTCTTC. The rearrangement uses TRBV5-1 and TRBJ2-1; 10 positions match TRBD1. Per the germline V gene, CDR1 is SGHRS and CDR2 is YFSETQ. The CDR3 is made up of 14 amino acids. V lost 4 bases, J lost 7 bases, and 5 bases stayed unmatched. The entire variable domain, with the rest obtained from reference TRBV5-1 and TRBJ2-1, is as follows: KAGVTQTPRYLIKTRGQQVTLSCSPISGHRSVSWYQQTPGQGLQFLFEYFSETQRNKGNFPGRFSGRQFSNSRSEMNVSTLELGDSALYLCASSLGQGGNEQFFGPGTRLTVL.

The V and J genes are TRBV2 and TRBJ1-1, with 8 bases fitting TRBD1. Per germline, CDR1 SNHLY and CDR2 FYNNEI. The CDR3 loop spans 14 amino acids. Losses at the gene ends were 6 bases for V and 1 base for J; bases not matched to a gene: 4. Written as DNA, the CDR3 is TGTGCCAGCAGGGCCGGGACAGGGAACACTGAAGCTTTCTTT. It is translated as CASRAGTGNTEAFF. The full variable domain, in which reference TRBV2 and TRBJ1-1 provide the parts outside the CDR3, is EPEVTQTPSHQVTQMGQEVILRCVPISNHLYFYWYRQILGQKVEFLVSFYNNEISEKSEIFDDQFSVERPDGSNFTLKIRSTKLEDSAMYFCASRAGTGNTEAFFGQGTRLTVV.

The gene calls are TRBV6-4 and TRBJ2-1; 12 bases align to TRBD2. V gave up 0 bases and J gave up 0 bases; unmatched junction bases: 18. The germline gives CDR1 MRHNA, CDR2 SNTAGT. This CDR3 comprises 23 residues. This CDR3 is CASSDSCLSTSGRRGGSYNEQFF. CDR3 bases: TGTGCCAGCAGTGACTCCTGTTTAAGTACTAGCGGGAGGCGTGGGGGCTCCTACAATGAGCAGTTCTTC.

This chain joins TRBV5-1 and TRBJ2-1; 7 positions agree with TRBD2. This CDR3 is built from 15 residues. Germline CDR1 SGHRS, CDR2 YFSETQ. With 0 bases clipped from V and 4 bases from J, the junction kept 4 bases outside the gene matches. The CDR3: CASSLAGGGYNEQFF. CDR3 DNA: TGCGCCAGCAGCTTGGCTGGCGGGGGATACAATGAGCAGTTCTTC.

The chain employs TRBV4-3 and TRBJ1-2; the D is unclear. There are 15 residues in the CDR3. CDR1 and CDR2 from the germline V gene are LGHNA and YSLEER. V dropped 4 bases and J dropped 5 bases, with 17 bases sitting between them. This chain's CDR3 is CASSLWTRLGYGYTF. CDR3 bases: TGCGCCAGCAGCCTCTGGACCAGGCTAGGGTATGGCTACACCTTC.

The rearrangement links TRBV6-6 to TRBJ1-2, with D perhaps TRBD1 (5 bases). CDR1 is MNHNY and CDR2 is SVGAGI in the germline V gene (reference sequence). This CDR3 spans 15 amino acids. V was cut by 2 bases and J by 3 bases, with 13 bases left in between. The CDR3 loop reads CASSYPSGGDYGYTF. Here the CDR3 DNA reads TGTGCCAGCAGTTACCCCTCTGGGGGGGACTATGGCTACACCTTC.

The chain uses TRBV7-3 and TRBJ1-6, with no clear D. Looked up from germline, CDR1 is SGHTA and CDR2 is FQGTGA. Trimming left V 1 base short and J 7 bases short, with 11 bases between. This CDR3 spans 15 amino acids. CDR3 sequence: CASSLRRFPNSPLHF. The CDR3, as DNA: TGTGCCAGCAGCTTAAGGCGCTTTCCGAATTCACCCCTCCACTTT.

The chain links TRBV7-8 to TRBJ2-7; the D gene is possibly TRBD2 (5 bases). This CDR3 region has 17 residues. V was clipped by 5 bases and J by 2 bases, with 22 bases between them. CDR1 and CDR2 (germline): SGHVS, FQNEAQ. The chain's CDR3 is CASSPPVRLALTYEQYF. CDR3 DNA sequence: TGTGCCAGCAGCCCTCCCGTCCGCCTAGCCCTAACCTACGAGCAGTACTTC. The entire variable domain, with the rest obtained from reference TRBV7-8 and TRBJ2-7, is as follows: GAGVSQSPRYKVAKRGQDVALRCDPISGHVSLFWYQQALGQGPEFLTYFQNEAQLDKSGLPSDRFFAERPEGSVSTLKIQRTQQEDSAVYLCASSPPVRLALTYEQYFGPGTRLTVT.

This clone was picked up one time. The chain recombines TRBV19 with TRBJ1-6, with D uncertain. The CDR3 is 13 amino acids. The germline V and J ends were trimmed by 3 bases and 9 bases, with 9 bases remaining between them. Per germline, CDR1 LNHDA and CDR2 SQIVND (reference sequence). The CDR3 loop reads CASSIVRISPLHF. CDR3 DNA sequence: TGTGCCAGTAGTATTGTCCGAATTTCACCCCTCCACTTT.

This chain connects TRBV7-3 to TRBJ2-2, with D possibly matching TRBD2 (6 bases). The CDR3 has 15 amino acids. The V end was cut by 0 bases, the J end by 5 bases, with 10 bases between. CDR1 SGHTA and CDR2 FQGTGA come from the germline V gene. Here the CDR3 DNA reads TGTGCCAGCAGCTTAACCGCTAGCGTGACCGGGGAGCTGTTTTTT. It encodes CASSLTASVTGELFF.

The chain combines TRBV6-5 with TRBJ2-6, with a tentative D call TRBD1 (5 bases). V was trimmed by 8 bases and J by 0 bases, leaving 11 bases between them. The CDR3 extends over 15 amino acids. Germline values: CDR1 MNHEY, CDR2 SVGAGI. The CDR3 sequence is CASGHRSSGANVLTF. The CDR3 DNA follows: TGTGCCAGCGGCCACAGGAGCTCTGGGGCCAACGTCCTGACTTTC.

The chain uses TRBV13 and TRBJ2-5; D perhaps matches TRBD2 (6 bases). The CDR3 contains 13 residues. Germline CDR1 and CDR2: PRHDT and FYEKMQ (reference sequence). V was shortened by 1 base and J by 5 bases, with 8 bases between the two germline ends. The CDR3 here is CASSLAGRETQYF. CDR3 bases: TGTGCCAGCAGCTTAGCAGGGAGGGAGACCCAGTACTTC.

As regards this clone: Other DNA sequences in this specimen translate into the identical CDR3. V gene TRBV6-5 combines with J gene TRBJ1-5; 7 bases fit TRBD1. Losses at the gene ends were 2 bases for V and 6 bases for J; bases not matched to a gene: 4. Looked up from germline, CDR1 is MNHEY and CDR2 is SVGAGI. The CDR3 is 14 residues long. The DNA of the CDR3 is TGTGCCAGCAGTTACGGGCAGGGGGGTCAGCCCCAGCATTTT. Protein sequence: CASSYGQGGQPQHF.

This rearrangement joins TRBV6-5 to TRBJ2-1, with 12 positions matching TRBD2. V dropped 5 bases and J dropped 7; count of bases not matched to a gene: 6. Germline values: CDR1 MNHEY, CDR2 SVGAGI. The CDR3 sequence is 15 residues long. CDR3 nucleotides: TGTGCCAGCAGTCCTTCTAGCGGGAGGGCGAATGAGCAGTTCTTC. Its protein is CASSPSSGRANEQFF.

This clone appeared once. The junction does not match germline at one end; this may be a read error. The chain recombines TRBV30 with TRBJ1-2; TRBD1 might be the D (5 bases). Germline V gives CDR1 GTSNPN, CDR2 SVGIG (reference sequence). The CDR3 contains 11 residues. CDR3 protein: CAWSFQGPGGF. The CDR3 DNA is TGTGCCTGGAGTTTCCAGGGCCCTGGGGGCTTC.

This chain connects TRBV16 to TRBJ2-1; 10 bases are shared with TRBD1. V was pared by 7 bases and J by 2 bases, with 5 bases of the junction left unmatched. CDR3 length equals 15 residues. Germline loops: CDR1 KGHSY, CDR2 FQNENV. The CDR3 region has the DNA TGTGCCAGCAAGACGGACAGGGGGACCTACAATGAGCAGTTCTTC. It codes for CASKTDRGTYNEQFF.

The V gene is TRBV6-4, the J gene TRBJ2-1; 11 positions match TRBD2. Looked up from germline, CDR1 is MRHNA and CDR2 is SNTAGT. The CDR3 spans 18 residues. The junction had 14 bases not matched to a gene; V was cut back by 4 bases and J by 6 bases. The CDR3: CASSAPKTPSGGSNEQFF. The DNA of the CDR3 is TGTGCCAGCAGTGCCCCTAAAACCCCTAGCGGGGGGTCCAATGAGCAGTTCTTC.

The chain employs TRBV19 and TRBJ1-1, with a weak D call TRBD1 (6 bases). Germline loops: CDR1 LNHDA, CDR2 SQIVND (reference sequence). This CDR3 is 13 amino acids long. With 4 bases removed from V and 0 bases from J, the gap between germline ends came to 6 bases. The DNA for the CDR3 is TGTGCCAGTAGTAACAGGGTGAACACTGAAGCTTTCTTT. It translates to CASSNRVNTEAFF. Using reference TRBV19 and TRBJ1-1 for the parts outside the CDR3, the full variable domain is DGGITQSPKYLFRKEGQNVTLSCEQNLNHDAMYWYRQDPGQGLRLIYYSQIVNDFQKGDIAEGYSVSREKKESFPLTVTSAQKNPTAFYLCASSNRVNTEAFFGQGTRLTVV.

V is TRBV4-1 and J is TRBJ1-2; a possible D gene is TRBD1 (5 bases). The CDR3 totals 14 residues. Trimming took 1 base from V and 5 from J, leaving 11 bases between them. Germline loops: CDR1 MGHRA, CDR2 YSYEKL. This CDR3 is CASSQVETDYGYTF. Written as DNA, the CDR3 is TGCGCCAGCAGCCAAGTGGAGACAGATTATGGCTACACCTTC.

The rearrangement joins TRBV7-8 to TRBJ2-7, with 9 bases matching TRBD1. CDR3 length: 16 amino acids. With 3 bases clipped from V and 2 bases from J, the junction kept 8 bases outside the gene matches. From germline, CDR1 is SGHVS and CDR2 FQNEAQ. The CDR3 sequence: CASSFLQTGGTYEQYF. In DNA, the CDR3 is TGTGCCAGCAGCTTTCTCCAGACAGGGGGTACCTACGAGCAGTACTTC. The full variable domain, completed using reference TRBV7-8 and TRBJ2-7, is GAGVSQSPRYKVAKRGQDVALRCDPISGHVSLFWYQQALGQGPEFLTYFQNEAQLDKSGLPSDRFFAERPEGSVSTLKIQRTQQEDSAVYLCASSFLQTGGTYEQYFGPGTRLTVT.